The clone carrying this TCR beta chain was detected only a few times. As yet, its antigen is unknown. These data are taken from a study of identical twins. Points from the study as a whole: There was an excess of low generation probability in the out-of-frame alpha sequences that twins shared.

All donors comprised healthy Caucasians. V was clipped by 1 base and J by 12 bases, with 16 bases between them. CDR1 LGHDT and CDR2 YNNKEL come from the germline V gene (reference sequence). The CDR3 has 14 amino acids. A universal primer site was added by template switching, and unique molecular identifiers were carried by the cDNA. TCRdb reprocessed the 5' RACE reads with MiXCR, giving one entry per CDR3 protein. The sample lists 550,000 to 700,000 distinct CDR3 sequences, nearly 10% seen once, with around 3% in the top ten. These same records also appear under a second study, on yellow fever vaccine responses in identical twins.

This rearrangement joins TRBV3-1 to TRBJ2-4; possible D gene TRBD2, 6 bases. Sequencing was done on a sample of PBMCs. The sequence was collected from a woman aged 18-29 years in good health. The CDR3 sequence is CASSQGFREFDQYF. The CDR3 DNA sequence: TGTGCCAGCAGCCAAGGGTTTCGGGAGTTCGATCAGTACTTC.